This TCR beta chain derives from a study of CD8+CD57+ T cells in acquired aplastic anemia. V lost 0 bases and J lost 8, with 23 bases in between. Germline CDR1 is SGDLS and CDR2 is YYNGEE. This CDR3 contains 17 residues. With respect to this clonotype: Its cognate antigen is unknown.

Findings and caveats of the study: Controls did not differ significantly from patients in CD8+ Simpson's diversity.

Genomic DNA acted as the template from which TCR beta VDJ combination and CDR3 sequence profiling were carried out. From the reads, TCRdb called clonotypes with MiXCR, one entry per CDR3 protein. Here the sample spans fewer than 250,000 distinct CDR3 sequences, around 59% being singletons. This TCR derives from a human donor in good health, serving as a control. The sequenced sample consisted of sorted CD4+, CD8+, or CD8+CD57+ T cells (not recorded which) from PBMCs. This chain connects TRBV9 to TRBJ1-2, with unresolved D. The CDR3 loop reads CASSVVQRIATSGGYTF. The CDR3 region has the DNA TGTGCCAGCAGCGTAGTTCAGCGGATTGCCACAAGTGGGGGCTACACCTTC.